Shown below are 18 T cell receptor beta chains from a single sample sequenced in a study of control samples from healthy donors and cancer patients. Sequenced by immunoSEQ multiplex PCR; TCRdb stores in-frame clones only, minus some. The sample lists around 180,000 clones, 80% to 90% seen once, with nearly 5% in the top ten. Specimen: blood. All receptors derive from a woman in her 30s in good health.

This clone was seen a few times. Here the CDR3 DNA reads TGTGCCAGCAGATCTAATTATTATGGGGGGGCGAACACTGAAGCTTTCTTT. Its translation: CASRSNYYGGANTEAFF. The rearrangement links TRBV28 to TRBJ1-1; tentatively, D is TRBD1 (6 bases). Per the germline V gene, CDR1 is MDHEN and CDR2 is SYDVKM. V gave up 6 bases and J gave up 1 base, with 21 bases separating them. The CDR3 runs 17 residues.

This clone was picked up one time. In DNA form, the CDR3 reads TGCAGCGTTGAAGGGCGACCCGGGACTAGGAGCTACAATGAGCAGTTCTTC. Its protein is CSVEGRPGTRSYNEQFF. The chain has TRBV29-1 and TRBJ2-1, with TRBD2 matching over 8 bases. CDR3 length: 17 amino acids. CDR1 is SQVTM and CDR2 is ANQGSEA in the germline V gene. Germline trimming cut 1 base from V and 3 bases from J; bases unmatched to any gene: 11.

The V gene is TRBV5-5, the J gene TRBJ1-2, with D possibly matching TRBD1 (6 bases). Looked up from germline, CDR1 is SGHKS and CDR2 is YYEKEE (reference sequence). Trimming shortened V by 5 bases and J by 6 bases, and 14 bases separated the two germline ends. CDR3 length equals 13 residues. The CDR3 spells CASSQQGVHGYTF. CDR3 DNA sequence: TGTGCCAGCAGTCAACAGGGAGTTCATGGCTACACCTTC.

V usage is TRBV29-1 and J usage is TRBJ2-6; maybe TRBD1 (6 bases). Germline CDR1 is SQVTM and CDR2 is ANQGSEA. The V end was cut by 5 bases, the J end by 0 bases, with 11 bases between. The CDR3 extends over 15 amino acids. The CDR3 spells CSVLQGSSGANVLTF. The CDR3 DNA is TGCAGCGTTCTACAGGGTAGCTCTGGGGCCAACGTCCTGACTTTC.

The J gene is TRBJ2-1, the V gene TRBV18; TRBD2 agrees at 9 bases. Trimming took 6 bases from V and 7 from J; bases not matched to a gene: 1. Germline V CDR1 and CDR2: KGHSH, LQKENI. This CDR3 has 12 amino acids. DNA of the CDR3: TGTGCCAGCTCCACTAGCGGGAATGAGCAGTTCTTC. Residues: CASSTSGNEQFF.

The V gene is TRBV11-2, the J gene TRBJ2-7; D call uncertain. CDR1 SGHAT and CDR2 FQNNGV come from the germline V gene. Between the trimmed V and J ends, which lost 1 base and 0 bases, there was a span of 4 bases. The CDR3 spans 13 residues. In DNA, the CDR3 is TGTGCCAGCAGCTTAGGGGCCTCCTACGAGCAGTACTTC. Encoded protein: CASSLGASYEQYF. Filled out from reference TRBV11-2 and TRBJ2-7, the complete variable domain reads EAGVAQSPRYKIIEKRQSVAFWCNPISGHATLYWYQQILGQGPKLLIQFQNNGVVDDSQLPKDRFSAERLKGVDSTLKIQPAKLEDSAVYLCASSLGASYEQYFGPGTRLTVT.

This sequence joins TRBV6-2 or TRBV6-3 and TRBJ2-7; D possibly corresponds to TRBD1 (6 bases). Per germline, CDR1 MNHEY and CDR2 SVGEGT. The CDR3 runs to 17 residues. V was pared by 6 bases and J by 7 bases, with 28 bases between. CDR3 amino acids: CASSPRAGVDEGEEQYF. The CDR3 DNA sequence: TGTGCCAGCAGCCCTCGTGCAGGGGTAGATGAAGGTGAAGAGCAGTACTTC.

This clone was found once. The chain couples TRBV3-1 (or the pseudogene TRBV3-2) to TRBJ2-1; D may correspond to TRBD1 or TRBD2 (5 bases each). V was pared by 3 bases and J by 7 bases, with 16 bases between. Germline V gene data show CDR1 as LGHDT and CDR2 as YNNKEL (reference sequence). This CDR3 is 15 amino acids long. The CDR3 loop is CASSQRAGNKNEQFF. The CDR3 DNA follows: TGTGCCAGCAGCCAGCGGGCAGGGAATAAGAATGAGCAGTTCTTC.

The chain links TRBV29-1 to TRBJ2-2, with unresolved D. This CDR3 region has 12 residues. Germline V CDR1 and CDR2: SQVTM, ANQGSEA. V was cut by 8 bases and J by 3 bases, with 10 bases left in between. CDR3 sequence: CSSLLDTGELFF. CDR3 nucleotides: TGCAGCTCCCTCTTGGACACCGGGGAGCTGTTTTTT.

The V and J genes are TRBV18 and TRBJ1-5; D is unclear. The CDR3 length is 16 residues. The germline gives CDR1 KGHSH, CDR2 LQKENI. The ends were cut back, 3 bases at V and 3 bases at J, with 15 bases in the middle. As DNA, the CDR3 is TGTGCCAGCTCACCGGCGGGCAGGTTCTACAATCAGCCCCAGCATTTT. It yields the protein CASSPAGRFYNQPQHF.

The chain recombines TRBV5-4 with TRBJ2-2; a possible D gene is TRBD1 (6 bases). V was cut by 0 bases and J by 5 bases, with 11 bases left in between. The CDR3 has 15 amino acids. From germline, CDR1 is SGHNT and CDR2 YYREEE (reference sequence). Here the CDR3 reads CASSLGTEGTGELFF. In DNA form, the CDR3 reads TGTGCCAGCAGCTTGGGGACAGAAGGAACCGGGGAGCTGTTTTTT.

The rearrangement uses TRBV12-3 or TRBV12-4 and TRBJ1-1; a weak D match, TRBD1 (5 bases). Trimming took 4 bases from V and 1 from J, leaving 7 bases between them. The length of the CDR3 is 13 residues. CDR3 sequence: CASSWGGNTEAFF. Here the CDR3 DNA reads TGTGCCAGCAGTTGGGGCGGGAACACTGAAGCTTTCTTT.

The J gene is TRBJ2-3, the V gene TRBV7-9; D gene unclear. Per germline, CDR1 SEHNR and CDR2 FQNEAQ (reference sequence). CDR3 length equals 13 residues. Trimming shortened V by 5 bases and J by 5 bases, and 11 bases separated the two germline ends. CDR3 nucleotide sequence: TGTGCCAGCAGCCGAGGCTCGGGAGATACGCAGTATTTT. This translates into CASSRGSGDTQYF.

The chain has TRBV11-2 and TRBJ2-2, with D tentatively TRBD1 (5 bases). The CDR3 length is 16 residues. In germline, CDR1 is SGHAT, CDR2 FQNNGV. V was cut by 5 bases and J by 1 base, with 14 bases left in between. The CDR3: CASSDDGHLNTGELFF. CDR3 coding DNA: TGTGCCAGCAGCGACGATGGACACTTGAACACCGGGGAGCTGTTTTTT.

As to this clone: Other DNA sequences in this sample translate to the same CDR3. The chain has TRBV29-1 and TRBJ2-7; D may correspond to TRBD1 or TRBD2 (5 bases each). Germline lookup yields CDR1 SQVTM and CDR2 ANQGSEA. The CDR3 is 12 amino acids. V lost 4 bases and J 2 bases, leaving 9 bases between the germline ends. CDR3 DNA: TGCAGCGTTGGGGGGACCCCCTACGAGCAGTACTTC. It specifies CSVGGTPYEQYF.

The chain carries TRBV7-6 and TRBJ1-1; D might be TRBD1 (5 bases). V was pared by 6 bases and J by 4 bases, with 21 bases between. This CDR3 has 16 residues. Germline V gives CDR1 SGHVS, CDR2 FNYEAQ. The CDR3: CASSSSLGTVGTEAFF. The DNA for the CDR3 is TGTGCCAGCAGTTCATCCCTCGGGACGGTAGGCACTGAAGCTTTCTTT. Full variable domain (missing parts from reference TRBV7-6 and TRBJ1-1): GAGVSQSPRYKVTKRGQDVALRCDPISGHVSLYWYRQALGQGPEFLTYFNYEAQQDKSGLPNDRFSAERPEGSISTLTIQRTEQRDSAMYRCASSSSLGTVGTEAFFGQGTRLTVV.

This chain connects TRBV14 to TRBJ2-1; D is possibly TRBD1 (5 bases). V gave up 5 bases and J gave up 6 bases, with 8 bases separating them. Germline V gene lookup returns CDR1 SGHDN and CDR2 FVKESK. CDR3 size: 12 residues. The CDR3 sequence is CASSGQTNEQFF. DNA of the CDR3: TGTGCCAGCAGCGGACAAACCAATGAGCAGTTCTTC. Full variable domain (remainder filled in from reference TRBV14 and TRBJ2-1): EAGVTQFPSHSVIEKGQTVTLRCDPISGHDNLYWYRRVMGKEIKFLLHFVKESKQDESGMPNNRFLAERTGGTYSTLKVQPAELEDSGVYFCASSGQTNEQFFGPGTRLTVL.

V gene TRBV6-5 combines with J gene TRBJ1-6; possible D gene TRBD1, 5 bases. V shed 5 bases and J shed 10 bases, with 18 bases lying between them. Germline V gene data show CDR1 as MNHEY and CDR2 as SVGAGI. The CDR3 runs to 15 residues. CDR3 nucleotide sequence: TGTGCCAGCAGTCCCCCGGGGGGTGATGGCTCACCCCTCCACTTT. The encoded protein is CASSPPGGDGSPLHF.